These 7 T cell receptor beta chains were all obtained from the same sample, sequenced in a study of response to subunit inactivated influenza vaccine. TCRdb used MiXCR to reprocess the RT-PCR reads, holding one entry per CDR3 protein. This sample has 500,000 to 550,000 distinct CDR3 sequences, with approximately 7.7% found just once. Sequencing used PBMCs from blood, obtained less than 30 months after vaccination. The source is a man in his fifties or sixties who received an inactivated influenza vaccine.

In its sample, this clonotype was seen a few times. V usage is TRBV15 and J usage is TRBJ2-1; D may be TRBD2 (6 bases). Germline CDR1 is LNHNV and CDR2 is YYDKDF (reference sequence). The CDR3 covers 12 residues. The V end was cut by 4 bases, the J end by 9 bases, with 10 bases between. The CDR3 DNA is TGTGCCACCAGCACGACCGGGGGTGAGCAGTTCTTC. Protein sequence: CATSTTGGEQFF. Variable domain in full (rest from reference TRBV15 and TRBJ2-1): DAMVIQNPRYQVTQFGKPVTLSCSQTLNHNVMYWYQQKSSQAPKLLFHYYDKDFNNEADTPDNFQSRRPNTSFCFLDIRSPGLGDTAMYLCATSTTGGEQFFGPGTRLTVL.

The table lists this clonotype with a few counts. V and J are TRBV12-3 or TRBV12-4 and TRBJ1-1, with 11 bases identical to TRBD1. J gave up 3 bases and V 7 bases, and 10 bases lay outside the gene matches. The CDR3 runs 16 residues. The CDR3 sequence is CASTPSPGQGDTEAFF. CDR3 DNA: TGTGCCAGCACCCCCTCACCGGGACAGGGGGACACTGAAGCTTTCTTT.

Only a few counts were recorded for this clonotype. This chain connects TRBV7-9 to TRBJ1-6; 8 bases align to TRBD1. J gave up 0 bases and V 5 bases, and 6 bases lay outside the gene matches. The CDR3 runs 17 residues. The germline CDR1 and CDR2 sequences are SEHNR and FQNEAQ (reference sequence). CDR3 nucleotide sequence: TGTGCCAGCAGCGTAACCGGGACAGGCTCCTATAATTCACCCCTCCACTTT. This translates into CASSVTGTGSYNSPLHF.

As concerns this clonotype: This may be a read error, as it is one base from a much larger clone. The chain has TRBV29-1 and TRBJ2-3; a weak D match, TRBD1 (6 bases). Germline V gene sequence: CDR1 SQVTM, CDR2 ANQGSEA. Trimming left V 3 bases short and J 3 bases short, with 13 bases between. The CDR3 covers 14 residues. The DNA of the CDR3 is TGCAGCGTTGAGGGGGCCGTATGGACAGATACGCAGTATTTT. Translation: CSVEGAVWTDTQYF.

This clonotype was seen repeatedly, ten times or more. The V call is TRBV6-6, the J call TRBJ1-1; D is unresolved. The V gene lost 6 bases and the J gene lost 4 bases, with 12 bases spanning the gap. The V gene's germline CDR1 is MNHNY and CDR2 SVGAGI (reference sequence). The CDR3 has 13 residues. The CDR3 DNA is TGTGCCAGCAGCCTTGGGCCCAGCACTGAAGCTTTCTTT. This gives the protein CASSLGPSTEAFF.

The chain is built from TRBV5-1 and TRBJ2-1, with no clear D. The germline V gene encodes CDR1 SGHRS and CDR2 YFSETQ. V dropped 6 bases and J dropped 5 bases, with 6 bases sitting between them. CDR3 length: 11 amino acids. The CDR3 DNA reads as TGCGCCAGCACAACTCACAATGAGCAGTTCTTC. As protein: CASTTHNEQFF.

The chain couples TRBV5-1 to TRBJ1-2; the match to TRBD1 covers 9 bases. This CDR3 is built from 14 residues. The germline V gene has CDR1 SGHRS and CDR2 YFSETQ. V was clipped by 4 bases and J by 6 bases; unmatched bases: 7. In nucleotides, the CDR3 is TGCGCCAGCAGCCCGGGACAGGGCCGCGATGGCTACACCTTC. This codes for CASSPGQGRDGYTF.